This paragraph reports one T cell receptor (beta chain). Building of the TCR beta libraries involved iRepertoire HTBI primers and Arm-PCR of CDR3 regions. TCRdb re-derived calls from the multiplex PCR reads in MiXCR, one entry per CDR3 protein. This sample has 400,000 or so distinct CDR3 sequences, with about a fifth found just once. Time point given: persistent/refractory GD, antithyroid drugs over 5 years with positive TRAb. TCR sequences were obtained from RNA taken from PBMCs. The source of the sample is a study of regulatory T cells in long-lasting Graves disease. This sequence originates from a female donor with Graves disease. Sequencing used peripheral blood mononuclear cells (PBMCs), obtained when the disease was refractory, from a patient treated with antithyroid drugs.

CDR3 loop: CAWDHRRGTEAFF. CDR3 sequence (DNA): TGTGCCTGGGATCACAGGAGGGGCACTGAAGCTTTCTTT. The chain combines TRBV30 with TRBJ1-1; perhaps TRBD1 as D (5 bases). Between the trimmed V and J ends, which lost 5 bases and 4 bases, there was a span of 14 bases. Germline V lookup: CDR1 GTSNPN, CDR2 SVGIG (reference sequence). The CDR3 extends over 13 amino acids. Filled out from reference TRBV30 and TRBJ1-1, the complete variable domain reads SQTIHQWPATLVQPVGSPLSLECTVEGTSNPNLYWYRQAAGRGLQLLFYSVGIGQISSEVPQNLSASRPQDRQFILSSKKLLLSDSGFYLCAWDHRRGTEAFFGQGTRLTVV.